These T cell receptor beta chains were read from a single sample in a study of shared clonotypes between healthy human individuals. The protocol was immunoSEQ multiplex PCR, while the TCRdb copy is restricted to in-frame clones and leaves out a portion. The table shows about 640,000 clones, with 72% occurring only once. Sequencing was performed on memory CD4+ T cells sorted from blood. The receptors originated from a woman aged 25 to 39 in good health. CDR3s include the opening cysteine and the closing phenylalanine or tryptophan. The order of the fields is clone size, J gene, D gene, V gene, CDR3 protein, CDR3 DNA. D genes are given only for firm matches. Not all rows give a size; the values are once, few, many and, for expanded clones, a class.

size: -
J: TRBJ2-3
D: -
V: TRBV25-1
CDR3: CASSPGLSTDTQYF
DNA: TGTGCCAGCAGTCCCGGACTCTCCACAGATACGCAGTATTTT

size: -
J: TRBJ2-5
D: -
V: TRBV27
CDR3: CASSLRLTSQETQYF
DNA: TGTGCCAGCAGCCTACGATTGACTAGCCAAGAGACCCAGTACTTC

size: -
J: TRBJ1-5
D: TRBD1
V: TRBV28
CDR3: CASSSTIRGQGQPQHF
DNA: TGTGCCAGCAGTTCAACAATAAGGGGGCAAGGTCAGCCCCAGCATTTT

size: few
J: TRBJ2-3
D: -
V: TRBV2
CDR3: CASSEALMGSTDTQYF
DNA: TGTGCCAGCAGTGAAGCTTTGATGGGGTCCACAGATACGCAGTATTTT

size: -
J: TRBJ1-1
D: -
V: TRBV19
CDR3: CASSIGEGLVSAEAFF
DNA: TGTGCCAGTAGTATTGGAGAAGGTCTAGTGTCGGCTGAAGCTTTCTTT

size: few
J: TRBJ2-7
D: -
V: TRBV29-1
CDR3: CSVGYGEQYF
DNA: TGCAGCGTAGGCTATGGCGAGCAGTACTTC

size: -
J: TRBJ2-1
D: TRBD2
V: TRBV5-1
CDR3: CASSLTSGSYNEQFF
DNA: TGCGCCAGCAGCCTGACTAGCGGTTCCTACAATGAGCAGTTCTTC

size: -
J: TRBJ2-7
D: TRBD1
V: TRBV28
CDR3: CASIQPTGTGSDEQYF
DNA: TGTGCCAGCATTCAACCCACCGGGACAGGGTCGGACGAGCAGTACTTC

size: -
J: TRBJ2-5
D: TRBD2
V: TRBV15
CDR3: CATSRGGGTSETQYF
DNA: TGTGCCACCAGCAGGGGGGGTGGGACTAGCGAGACCCAGTACTTC

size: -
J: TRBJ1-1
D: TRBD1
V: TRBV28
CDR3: CASSPDRGVSTEAFF
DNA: TGTGCCAGCAGTCCCGACAGGGGCGTAAGCACTGAAGCTTTCTTT

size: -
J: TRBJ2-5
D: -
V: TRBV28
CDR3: CASSTRHNREAQYF
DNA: TGTGCCAGCAGTACACGACATAATCGAGAGGCCCAGTACTTC

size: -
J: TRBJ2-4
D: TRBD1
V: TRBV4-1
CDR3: CASSQGSGTGAKNIQYF
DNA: TGCGCCAGCAGCCAAGGGTCCGGGACAGGAGCCAAAAACATTCAGTACTTC

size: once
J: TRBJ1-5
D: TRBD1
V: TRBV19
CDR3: CASSYRGRSNQPQHF
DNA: TGTGCCAGTTCCTACAGGGGTCGAAGCAATCAGCCCCAGCATTTT

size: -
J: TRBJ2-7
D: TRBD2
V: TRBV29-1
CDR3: CSALAGSSYEQYF
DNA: TGCAGCGCTTTAGCGGGGAGCTCCTACGAGCAGTACTTC

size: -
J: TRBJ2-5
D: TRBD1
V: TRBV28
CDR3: CASSETGGPRFTQYF
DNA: TGTGCCAGCAGCGAGACAGGGGGCCCAAGATTCACCCAGTACTTC

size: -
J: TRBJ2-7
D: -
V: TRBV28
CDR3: CASSSRGRGGPYEQYF
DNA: TGTGCCAGCAGTTCCAGGGGCCGGGGCGGTCCCTACGAGCAGTACTTC

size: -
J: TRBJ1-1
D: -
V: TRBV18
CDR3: CASCGSMNTEAFF
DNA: TGTGCCAGCTGCGGATCAATGAACACTGAAGCTTTCTTT

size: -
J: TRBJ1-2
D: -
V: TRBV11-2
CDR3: CASSLGSSSYTF
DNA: TGTGCCAGCAGCCTAGGGAGCAGTAGCTACACCTTC

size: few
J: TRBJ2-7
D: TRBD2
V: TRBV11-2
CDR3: CASSVTSGDTYEQYF
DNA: TGTGCCAGCAGCGTGACTAGCGGGGACACCTACGAGCAGTACTTC

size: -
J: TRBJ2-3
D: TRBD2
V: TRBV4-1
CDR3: CASSQPAREVADTQYF
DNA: TGCGCCAGCAGCCAGCCAGCCCGGGAGGTGGCAGATACGCAGTATTTT

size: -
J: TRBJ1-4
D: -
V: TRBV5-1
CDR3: CASSLFGGEDEKLFF
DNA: TGCGCCAGCAGCTTGTTTGGGGGCGAGGATGAAAAACTGTTTTTT

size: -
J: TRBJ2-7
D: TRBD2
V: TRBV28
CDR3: CASSPVIAGSSSYEQYF
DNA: TGTGCCAGCAGTCCAGTGATAGCGGGGTCAAGCTCCTACGAGCAGTACTTC

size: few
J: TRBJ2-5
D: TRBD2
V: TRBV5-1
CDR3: CASTASGEGGETQYF
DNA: TGCGCCAGCACCGCTAGCGGGGAAGGAGGAGAGACCCAGTACTTC

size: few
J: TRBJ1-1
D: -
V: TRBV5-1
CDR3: CASSPRVGGTEAFF
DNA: TGCGCCAGCAGCCCGAGGGTGGGAGGGACTGAAGCTTTCTTT

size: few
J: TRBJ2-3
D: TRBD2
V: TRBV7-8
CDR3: CASSSQAGGLIGTDTQYF
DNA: TGTGCCAGCAGCTCCCAGGCGGGAGGACTCATCGGCACAGATACGCAGTATTTT

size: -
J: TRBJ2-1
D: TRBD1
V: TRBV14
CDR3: CASSRQGNYFEQFF
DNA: TGTGCCAGCAGCCGACAGGGGAATTACTTTGAGCAGTTCTTC

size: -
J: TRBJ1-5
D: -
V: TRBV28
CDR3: CASSSKGSGYYRPQHF
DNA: TGTGCCAGCAGCTCAAAGGGCTCAGGCTACTATCGGCCCCAGCATTTT

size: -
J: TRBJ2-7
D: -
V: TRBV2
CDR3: CASGRSARPSSYEQYF
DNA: TGTGCCAGCGGACGAAGCGCAAGGCCTTCTAGCTACGAGCAGTACTTC

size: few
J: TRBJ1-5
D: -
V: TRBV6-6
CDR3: CASQDTYSNQPQHF
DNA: TGTGCCAGCCAGGACACCTATAGCAATCAGCCCCAGCATTTT

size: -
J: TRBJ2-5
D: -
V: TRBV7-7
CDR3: CASSLIPQETQYF
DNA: TGTGCCAGCAGCTTAATCCCTCAAGAGACCCAGTACTTC

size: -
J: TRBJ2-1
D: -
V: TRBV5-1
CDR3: CASSLGGQSSYNEQFF
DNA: TGCGCCAGCAGCTTGGGAGGACAGAGCTCCTACAATGAGCAGTTCTTC

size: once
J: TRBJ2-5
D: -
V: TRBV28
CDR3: CASSPASSETQYF
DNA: TGTGCCAGCAGTCCGGCCTCCTCCGAGACCCAGTACTTC

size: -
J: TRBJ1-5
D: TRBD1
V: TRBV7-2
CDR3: CASSLATGLSNQPQHF
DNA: TGTGCCAGCAGCTTAGCGACAGGGCTAAGCAATCAGCCCCAGCATTTT

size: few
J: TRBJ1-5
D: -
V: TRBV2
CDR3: CASSDWMSNQPQHF
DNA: TGTGCCAGCAGTGACTGGATGAGCAATCAGCCCCAGCATTTT

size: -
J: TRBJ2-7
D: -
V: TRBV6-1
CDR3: CASIEPGLSYEQYF
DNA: TGTGCCAGCATAGAACCGGGACTTTCCTACGAGCAGTACTTC

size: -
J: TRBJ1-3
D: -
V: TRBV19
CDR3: CAAGAYSGNTIYF
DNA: TGTGCCGCAGGGGCCTACTCTGGAAACACCATATATTTT

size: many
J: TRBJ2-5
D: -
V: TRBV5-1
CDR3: CASSSQEEETQYF
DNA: TGCGCCAGCAGCTCACAGGAGGAAGAGACCCAGTACTTC

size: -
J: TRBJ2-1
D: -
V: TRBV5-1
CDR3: CASSSSGASAYNEQFF
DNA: TGCGCCAGCAGCTCGTCTGGGGCCTCAGCCTACAATGAGCAGTTCTTC

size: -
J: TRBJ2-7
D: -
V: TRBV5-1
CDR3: CASSDRTGTQYEQYF
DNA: TGCGCCAGCAGCGACCGCACCGGGACGCAGTACGAGCAGTACTTC

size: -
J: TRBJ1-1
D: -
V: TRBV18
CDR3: CASASTGSDNTEAFF
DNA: TGTGCCAGCGCATCCACGGGGTCGGACAACACTGAAGCTTTCTTT

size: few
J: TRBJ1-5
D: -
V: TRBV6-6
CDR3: CASRRRDSNQPQHF
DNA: TGTGCCAGCAGAAGAAGGGACAGCAATCAGCCCCAGCATTTT

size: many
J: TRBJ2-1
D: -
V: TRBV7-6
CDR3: CASSFYNEQFF
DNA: TGTGCCAGCAGCTTCTACAATGAGCAGTTCTTC

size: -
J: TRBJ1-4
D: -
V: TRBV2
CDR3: CASSDIEKLFF
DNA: TGTGCCAGCAGTGACATTGAAAAACTGTTTTTT

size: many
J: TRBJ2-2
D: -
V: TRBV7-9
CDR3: CASSLGNTGELFF
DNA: TGTGCCAGCAGCTTGGGTAACACCGGGGAGCTGTTTTTT

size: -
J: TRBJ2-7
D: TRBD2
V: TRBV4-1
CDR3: CASSQVIAGVGYEQYF
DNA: TGCGCCAGCAGCCAAGTTATTGCGGGAGTTGGGTACGAGCAGTACTTC

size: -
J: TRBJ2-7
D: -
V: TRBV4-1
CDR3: CASSPPQTYWEQYF
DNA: TGCGCCAGCAGCCCACCCCAGACTTATTGGGAGCAGTACTTC

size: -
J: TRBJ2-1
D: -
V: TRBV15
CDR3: CATRNASFYYNEQFF
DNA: TGTGCCACCAGAAATGCTAGCTTTTACTACAATGAGCAGTTCTTC

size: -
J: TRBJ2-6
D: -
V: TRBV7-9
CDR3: CASSLISSGANVLTF
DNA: TGTGCCAGCAGCTTGATCTCGTCTGGGGCCAACGTCCTGACTTTC

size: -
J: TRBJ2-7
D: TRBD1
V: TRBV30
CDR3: CAWRDRGRNQQYF
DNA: TGTGCCTGGAGAGACAGGGGGCGCAACCAGCAGTACTTC

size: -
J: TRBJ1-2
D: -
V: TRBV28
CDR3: CASSSNWRGSATSLYGYTF
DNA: TGTGCCAGCAGTTCGAATTGGCGCGGCAGTGCGACTTCCCTATATGGCTACACCTTC

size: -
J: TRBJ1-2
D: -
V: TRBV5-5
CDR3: CASSLLGGHGYTF
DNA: TGTGCCAGCAGCTTGTTAGGGGGGCACGGCTACACCTTC

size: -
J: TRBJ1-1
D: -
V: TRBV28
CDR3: CASRSYTEAFF
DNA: TGTGCCAGCAGGAGTTACACTGAAGCTTTCTTT